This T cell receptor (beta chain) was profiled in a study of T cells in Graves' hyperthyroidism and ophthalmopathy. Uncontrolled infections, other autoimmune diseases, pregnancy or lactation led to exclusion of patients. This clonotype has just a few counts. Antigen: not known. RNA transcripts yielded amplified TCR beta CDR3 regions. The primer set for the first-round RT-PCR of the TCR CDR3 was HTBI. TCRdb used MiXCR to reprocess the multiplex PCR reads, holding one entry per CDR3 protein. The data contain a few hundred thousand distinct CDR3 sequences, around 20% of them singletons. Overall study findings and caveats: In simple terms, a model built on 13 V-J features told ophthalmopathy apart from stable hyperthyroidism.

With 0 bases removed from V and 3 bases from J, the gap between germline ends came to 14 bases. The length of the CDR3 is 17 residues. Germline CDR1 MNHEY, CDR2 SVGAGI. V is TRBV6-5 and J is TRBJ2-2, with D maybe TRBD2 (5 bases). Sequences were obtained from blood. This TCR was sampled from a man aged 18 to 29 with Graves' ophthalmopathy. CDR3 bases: TGTGCCAGCAGTTACTCGAGGGCCCCGACGGACACCGGGGAGCTGTTTTTT. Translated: CASSYSRAPTDTGELFF.